The clone carrying this T cell receptor (beta chain) has only a few counts. The antigen is unknown. TCRdb reprocessed the 5' RACE reads via MiXCR and lists one record per CDR3 protein. The sample has 350,000 to 450,000 distinct CDR3 sequences, less than 20% seen once. This record belongs to a study of identical twins. Overall study results and limits: Potential partial confounding of zero-insertion analyses by invariant MAIT and iNKT cells was noted. Out-of-frame alpha sequences shared by twins showed excess low generation probability.

The V segment lost 7 bases and the J segment 5 bases; nucleotides outside the gene matches: 10. CDR3 length: 15 residues. CDR1 SQVTM and CDR2 ANQGSEA come from the germline V gene. The V call is TRBV29-1, the J call TRBJ2-1, with 11 positions matching TRBD2. Specimen: naive T cells sorted from blood. The receptor was isolated from a man aged 45-60 years in good health. The CDR3 DNA reads as TGCAGCGCCCCCACTAGCGGGAGTGGAAACAATGAGCAGTTCTTC. As protein: CSAPTSGSGNNEQFF.